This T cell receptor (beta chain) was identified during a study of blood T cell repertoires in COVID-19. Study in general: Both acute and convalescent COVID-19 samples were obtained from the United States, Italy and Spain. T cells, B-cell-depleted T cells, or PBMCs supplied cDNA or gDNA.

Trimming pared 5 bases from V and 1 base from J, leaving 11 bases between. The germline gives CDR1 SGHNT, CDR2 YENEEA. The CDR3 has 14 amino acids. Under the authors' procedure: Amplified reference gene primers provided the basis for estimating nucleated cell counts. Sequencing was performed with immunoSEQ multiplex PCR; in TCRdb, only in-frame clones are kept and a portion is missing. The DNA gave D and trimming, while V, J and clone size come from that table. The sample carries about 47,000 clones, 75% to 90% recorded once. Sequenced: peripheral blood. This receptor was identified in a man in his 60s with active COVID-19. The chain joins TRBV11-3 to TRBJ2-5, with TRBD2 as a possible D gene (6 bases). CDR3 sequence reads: CASSRTGGQETQYF. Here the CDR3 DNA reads TGTGCCAGCAGCCGCACCGGGGGCCAAGAGACCCAGTACTTC.